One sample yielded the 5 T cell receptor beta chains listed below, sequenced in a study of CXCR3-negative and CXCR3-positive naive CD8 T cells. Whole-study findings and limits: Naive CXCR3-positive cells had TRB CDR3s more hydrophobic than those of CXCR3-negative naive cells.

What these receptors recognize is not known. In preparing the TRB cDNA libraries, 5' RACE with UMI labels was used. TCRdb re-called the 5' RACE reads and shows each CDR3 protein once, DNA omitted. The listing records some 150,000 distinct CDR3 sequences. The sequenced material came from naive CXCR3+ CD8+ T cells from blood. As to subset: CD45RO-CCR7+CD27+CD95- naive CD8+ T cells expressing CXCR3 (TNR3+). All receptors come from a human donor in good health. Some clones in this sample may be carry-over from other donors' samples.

CDR3 protein: CASSESLGLGAPYNEQFF. The rearrangement joins TRBV25-1 to TRBJ2-1; TCRdb's D call, TRBD2, is unchecked because there is no DNA. In germline, CDR1 is MGHDK, CDR2 SYGVNS. The CDR3 loop spans 18 amino acids.

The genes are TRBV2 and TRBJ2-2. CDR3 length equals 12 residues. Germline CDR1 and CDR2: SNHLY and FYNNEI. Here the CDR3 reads CASSHYTGELFF.

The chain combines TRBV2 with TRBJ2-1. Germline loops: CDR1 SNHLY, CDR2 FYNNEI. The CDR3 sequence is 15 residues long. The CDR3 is CASSDLVGSYNEQFF.

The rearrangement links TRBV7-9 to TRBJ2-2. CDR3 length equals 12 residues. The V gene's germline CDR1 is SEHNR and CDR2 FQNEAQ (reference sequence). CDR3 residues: CASSFSSGELFF.

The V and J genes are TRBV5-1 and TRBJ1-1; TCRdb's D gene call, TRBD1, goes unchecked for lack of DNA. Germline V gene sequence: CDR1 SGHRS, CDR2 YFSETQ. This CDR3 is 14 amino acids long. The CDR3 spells CASSQDGIWTEAFF.